The 23 T cell receptor beta chains presented below share a single source sample, sequenced in a study of CD8 T cells in ankylosing spondylitis. MiXCR was run by TCRdb on the 5' RACE reads, yielding one entry per CDR3 protein. The sample lists 25,000 to 35,000 distinct CDR3 sequences; 5% to 5.5% were seen once. Sequencing was done on a sample of blood, either unsorted or a sorted T cell fraction (not recorded which). The source is a female donor with ankylosing spondylitis or in good health (not recorded which).

In its sample, this clonotype ranks as medium-sized. This sequence joins TRBV9 and TRBJ1-2; TRBD1 aligns across 7 bases. V trimming: 2 bases; J trimming: 6 bases; junction bases outside the gene matches: 1. Germline V gene sequence: CDR1 SGDLS, CDR2 YYNGEE. The CDR3 length is 12 residues. CDR3 sequence (DNA): TGTGCCAGCAGCGTCGACAGGGATGGCTACACCTTC. The encoded protein is CASSVDRDGYTF.

This clonotype has at least ten counts. In DNA form, the CDR3 reads TGTGCCAGCAGCGTGGTTCTGAACACTGAAGCTTTCTTT. Its translation is CASSVVLNTEAFF. This chain uses TRBV9 with TRBJ1-1; D not certain. Germline lookup yields CDR1 SGDLS and CDR2 YYNGEE. The CDR3 spans 13 residues. The ends were cut back, 2 bases at V and 0 bases at J, with 5 bases in the middle.

Ten or more counts support this clonotype. The V gene is TRBV9, the J gene TRBJ2-3; D gene uncertain. The length of the CDR3 is 14 residues. Germline V gene data show CDR1 as SGDLS and CDR2 as YYNGEE. V was cut by 0 bases and J by 6 bases, with 11 bases left in between. CDR3 region: CASSVVGRSDTQYF. The CDR3, as DNA: TGTGCCAGCAGCGTAGTTGGACGTTCGGATACGCAGTATTTT.

This clonotype was observed at least ten times. The chain carries TRBV9 and TRBJ2-2; 16 bases are shared with TRBD2. The V segment lost 4 bases and the J segment 6 bases; nucleotides outside the gene matches: 3. There are 16 residues in the CDR3. Germline CDR1 SGDLS, CDR2 YYNGEE. The CDR3 DNA sequence: TGTGCCAGCAGCTTGGGACTAGCGGGAGGGGCCGGGGAGCTGTTTTTT. It encodes CASSLGLAGGAGELFF.

This clonotype turned up a few times. The chain is built from TRBV9 and TRBJ2-3; D unclear. Trimming stripped 0 bases from V and 0 bases from J, with 11 bases between. The CDR3 spans 16 residues. Germline lookup yields CDR1 SGDLS and CDR2 YYNGEE. The CDR3 DNA reads as TGTGCCAGCAGCGTAGCTCCTTGGGTGAGCACAGATACGCAGTATTTT. This encodes CASSVAPWVSTDTQYF.

This clonotype was seen ten or more times. The chain employs TRBV9 and TRBJ2-1; 11 positions agree with TRBD2. With V trimmed by 4 bases and J by 5 bases, 17 bases remained unmatched. The V gene's germline CDR1 is SGDLS and CDR2 YYNGEE. The CDR3 totals 19 residues. The chain's CDR3 is CASSPRAGTSGSRNNEQFF. DNA for the CDR3: TGTGCCAGCAGCCCGCGCGCCGGGACTAGCGGCAGTAGAAACAATGAGCAGTTCTTC.

At least ten counts were recorded for this clonotype. V gene TRBV9 combines with J gene TRBJ2-1, with 8 bases identical to TRBD2. CDR1 SGDLS and CDR2 YYNGEE come from the germline V gene. V dropped 2 bases and J dropped 4; count of bases not matched to a gene: 5. The CDR3 extends over 15 amino acids. The CDR3 DNA reads TGTGCCAGCAGCGTTAGCGGGGACATTTACAATGAGCAGTTCTTC. Amino acids: CASSVSGDIYNEQFF.

The chain employs TRBV9 and TRBJ1-3, with unresolved D. This CDR3 spans 15 amino acids. Trimming shortened V by 0 bases and J by 3 bases, and 10 bases separated the two germline ends. CDR1 is SGDLS, CDR2 YYNGEE, per germline. The chain's CDR3 is CASSVEGEGGNTIYF. The CDR3 DNA reads TGTGCCAGCAGCGTAGAAGGAGAGGGTGGAAACACCATATATTTT.

By share, this clonotype counts as medium-sized. This sequence joins TRBV9 and TRBJ1-6; D is ambiguous. The V gene lost 0 bases and the J gene lost 5 bases, with 9 bases spanning the gap. The CDR3 length is 15 residues. From germline, CDR1 is SGDLS and CDR2 YYNGEE. The CDR3 coding sequence is TGTGCCAGCAGCGTAGATGGGCGGCATAATTCACCCCTCCACTTT. This sequence encodes CASSVDGRHNSPLHF.

There are many counts of this clonotype. The genes are TRBV9 and TRBJ2-3, with 8 positions matching TRBD2. Losses at the gene ends were 0 bases for V and 2 bases for J; bases not matched to a gene: 11. This CDR3 has 18 amino acids. CDR1 SGDLS and CDR2 YYNGEE come from the germline V gene. CDR3 amino acids: CASSVGGSSGGYTDTQYF. The CDR3 nucleotides read TGTGCCAGCAGCGTAGGGGGGTCGAGCGGGGGCTACACAGATACGCAGTATTTT.

The table lists this clonotype with a few counts. V gene TRBV9 combines with J gene TRBJ2-3; D perhaps matches TRBD1 (5 bases). Germline V gene sequence: CDR1 SGDLS, CDR2 YYNGEE. CDR3 length: 16 residues. The V and J ends lost 4 bases and 4 bases respectively, with 19 bases between them. CDR3 DNA sequence: TGTGCCAGCAGCCCCCTCCCCCTTAGGGGTGCAGATACGCAGTATTTT. It encodes CASSPLPLRGADTQYF.

In this sample, this clonotype turned up many times. The rearrangement uses TRBV9 and TRBJ2-2, with D possibly TRBD2 on 6 matching bases. The CDR3 extends over 16 amino acids. Trimming cost V 0 bases and J 4 bases, with 13 bases left between them. Germline values: CDR1 SGDLS, CDR2 YYNGEE. The CDR3 reads CASSVVSQGGTGELFF. The CDR3 DNA is TGTGCCAGCAGCGTAGTTTCCCAGGGAGGCACCGGGGAGCTGTTTTTT.

This clonotype was seen ten or more times. This chain uses TRBV9 with TRBJ2-3, with D possibly being TRBD1 or TRBD2 (7 bases each). Deletions cut 0 bases from V and 0 bases from J, with 20 bases between. The CDR3 totals 19 residues. CDR1 is SGDLS and CDR2 is YYNGEE in the germline V gene. The CDR3 bases are TGTGCCAGCAGCGTAGTGGGGAGGGGGCTGTCGTCTAGCACAGATACGCAGTATTTT. Translating gives CASSVVGRGLSSSTDTQYF.

There are many counts of this clonotype. V is TRBV24-1 and J is TRBJ2-1, with TRBD2 as a possible D gene (5 bases). V lost 9 bases, J lost 9 bases, and 17 bases lay in between. The CDR3 spans 13 residues. Per the germline V gene, CDR1 is KGHDR and CDR2 is SFDVKD. The CDR3 loop reads CATWGSSRGEQFF. The CDR3 DNA reads TGTGCCACCTGGGGTTCTTCTCGGGGTGAGCAGTTCTTC.

This clonotype was recorded many times. The chain is built from TRBV9 and TRBJ2-3; the D is unclear. This CDR3 contains 15 residues. Germline V gene sequence: CDR1 SGDLS, CDR2 YYNGEE. V lost 0 bases, J lost 0 bases, and 8 bases lay in between. CDR3 nucleotide sequence: TGTGCCAGCAGCGTAGTGGCGGCTAGCACAGATACGCAGTATTTT. Translating gives CASSVVAASTDTQYF. Drawing the rest from reference TRBV9 and TRBJ2-3, the complete variable domain is DSGVTQTPKHLITATGQRVTLRCSPRSGDLSVYWYQQSLDQGLQFLIQYYNGEERAKGNILERFSAQQFPDLHSELNLSSLELGDSALYFCASSVVAASTDTQYFGPGTRLTVL.

This clonotype was seen many times. CDR3 DNA: TGTGCCAGCAGCGTAGGGGGTACTAGCGGCTACAATGAGCAGTTCTTC. Amino acids: CASSVGGTSGYNEQFF. The chain combines TRBV9 with TRBJ2-1; TRBD2 matches at 8 bases. Germline values: CDR1 SGDLS, CDR2 YYNGEE. V lost 0 bases to trimming and J lost 3 bases; unmatched junction nucleotides: 5. This CDR3 spans 16 amino acids.

In its sample, this clonotype is medium-sized (0.01 to 0.1%). This chain links TRBV9 with TRBJ2-3; no reliable D call. The V gene's germline CDR1 is SGDLS and CDR2 YYNGEE. V was trimmed by 3 bases and J by 6 bases, leaving 14 bases between them. This CDR3 region has 14 residues. CDR3 in DNA: TGTGCCAGCAGCGCCCGACTTCCCCCGGATACGCAGTATTTT. This gives the protein CASSARLPPDTQYF.

At least ten counts were recorded for this clonotype. The chain combines TRBV9 with TRBJ2-5; 7 bases are a match to TRBD2. This CDR3 has 14 amino acids. After removal of 3 bases from V and 1 base from J, the junction contained 3 bases not matched to a gene. Germline V gives CDR1 SGDLS, CDR2 YYNGEE. The CDR3 sequence: CASSEGTIQETQYF. In DNA form, the CDR3 reads TGTGCCAGCAGCGAGGGGACTATCCAAGAGACCCAGTACTTC.

This clonotype was seen ten or more times. The chain employs TRBV9 and TRBJ2-2; 7 bases match TRBD1. V shed 4 bases, J shed 1 base, and the junction held 4 bases outside the gene matches. The CDR3 is 15 residues long. Germline V gene data show CDR1 as SGDLS and CDR2 as YYNGEE. The DNA of the CDR3 is TGTGCCAGCAGCCTTCAGGGGGAGAACACCGGGGAGCTGTTTTTT. As protein: CASSLQGENTGELFF.

The chain is built from TRBV9 and TRBJ2-1, with no clear D. CDR1 is SGDLS and CDR2 is YYNGEE in the germline V gene. V dropped 0 bases and J dropped 5 bases, with 15 bases sitting between them. The CDR3 has 16 residues. This chain's CDR3 is CASSVELGFQNNEQFF. In DNA, the CDR3 is TGTGCCAGCAGCGTAGAGCTGGGATTCCAAAACAATGAGCAGTTCTTC.

This clonotype was counted at least ten times. The chain recombines TRBV9 with TRBJ2-7, with 8 bases that match TRBD2. Germline loops: CDR1 SGDLS, CDR2 YYNGEE. This CDR3 is 17 amino acids long. V was pared by 0 bases and J by 6 bases, with 14 bases of the junction left unmatched. The CDR3 sequence is CASSVATGGTPLSEQYF. The CDR3 DNA is TGTGCCAGCAGCGTAGCTACGGGGGGGACCCCTCTGTCCGAGCAGTACTTC.

At least ten counts were recorded for this clonotype. This chain links TRBV9 with TRBJ1-6; D remains unclear. The CDR3 spans 13 residues. Germline V gene lookup returns CDR1 SGDLS and CDR2 YYNGEE. V was shortened by 0 bases and J by 10 bases, with 8 bases between the two germline ends. The CDR3 sequence is CASSVGLESPLHF. The CDR3 bases are TGTGCCAGCAGCGTAGGACTGGAGTCACCCCTCCACTTT.

The J gene is TRBJ2-3, the V gene TRBV9; unclear D gene. Germline V gene lookup returns CDR1 SGDLS and CDR2 YYNGEE. The CDR3 extends over 15 amino acids. V gave up 0 bases and J gave up 4 bases, with 12 bases separating them. CDR3 amino acids: CASSVDPGAADTQYF. The CDR3 DNA reads as TGTGCCAGCAGCGTAGATCCGGGCGCAGCAGATACGCAGTATTTT.